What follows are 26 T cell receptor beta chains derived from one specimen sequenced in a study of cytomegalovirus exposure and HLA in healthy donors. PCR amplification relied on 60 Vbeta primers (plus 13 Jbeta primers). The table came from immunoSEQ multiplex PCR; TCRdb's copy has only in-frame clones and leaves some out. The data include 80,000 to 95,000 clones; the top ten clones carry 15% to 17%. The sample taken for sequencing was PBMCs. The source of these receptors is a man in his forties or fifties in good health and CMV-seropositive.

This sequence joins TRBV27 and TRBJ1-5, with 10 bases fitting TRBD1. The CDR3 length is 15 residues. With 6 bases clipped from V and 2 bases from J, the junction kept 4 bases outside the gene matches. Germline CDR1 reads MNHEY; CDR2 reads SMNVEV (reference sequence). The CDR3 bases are TGTGCCAGCAGCCGGGACAGGGGAGGCAATCAGCCCCAGCATTTT. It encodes CASSRDRGGNQPQHF.

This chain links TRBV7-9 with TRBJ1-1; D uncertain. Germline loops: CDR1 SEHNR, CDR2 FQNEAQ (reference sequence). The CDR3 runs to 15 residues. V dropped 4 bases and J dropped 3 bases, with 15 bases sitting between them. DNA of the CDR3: TGTGCCAGCAGCTCCCTAGTCCGGTATGACACTGAAGCTTTCTTT. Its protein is CASSSLVRYDTEAFF.

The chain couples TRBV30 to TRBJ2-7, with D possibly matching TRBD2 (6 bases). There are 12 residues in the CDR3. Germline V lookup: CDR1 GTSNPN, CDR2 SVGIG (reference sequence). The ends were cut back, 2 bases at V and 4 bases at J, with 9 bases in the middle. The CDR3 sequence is CAWSPREYEQYF. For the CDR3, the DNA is TGTGCCTGGAGTCCTCGGGAGTACGAGCAGTACTTC.

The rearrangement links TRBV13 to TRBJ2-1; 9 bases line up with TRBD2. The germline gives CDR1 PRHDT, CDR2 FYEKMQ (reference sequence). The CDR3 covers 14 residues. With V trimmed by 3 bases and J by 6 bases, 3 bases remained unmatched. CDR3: CASSLRTSANEQFF. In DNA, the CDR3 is TGTGCCAGCAGCTTGAGGACTAGCGCCAATGAGCAGTTCTTC.

The CDR3 loop reads CASSRQRNEQYF. In DNA, the CDR3 is TGTGCCAGCAGCAGACAGAGGAACGAGCAGTACTTC. The chain couples TRBV7-9 to TRBJ2-7; D is possibly TRBD1 (5 bases). CDR1 is SEHNR, CDR2 FQNEAQ, per germline (reference sequence). Trimming took off 5 bases at V and 5 bases at J, with 10 bases between the two ends. The CDR3 has 12 amino acids.

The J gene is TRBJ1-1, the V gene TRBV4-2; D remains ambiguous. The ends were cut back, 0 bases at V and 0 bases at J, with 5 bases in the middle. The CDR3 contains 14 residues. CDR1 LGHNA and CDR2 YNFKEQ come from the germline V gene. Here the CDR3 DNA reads TGTGCCAGCAGCCAAGAACGGGTGAACACTGAAGCTTTCTTT. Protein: CASSQERVNTEAFF.

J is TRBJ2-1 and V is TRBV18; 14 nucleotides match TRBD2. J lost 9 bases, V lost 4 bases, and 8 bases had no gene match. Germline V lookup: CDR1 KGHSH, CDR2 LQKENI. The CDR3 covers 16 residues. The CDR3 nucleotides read TGTGCCAGCTCACTAGCGGGACTAGCGGGAGTGCGTGAGCAGTTCTTC. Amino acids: CASSLAGLAGVREQFF.

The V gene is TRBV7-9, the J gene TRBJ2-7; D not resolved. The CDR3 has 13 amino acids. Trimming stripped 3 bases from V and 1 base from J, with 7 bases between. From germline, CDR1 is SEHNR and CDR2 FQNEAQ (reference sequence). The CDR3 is CASSFLTSYEQYF. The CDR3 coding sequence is TGTGCCAGCAGCTTTCTGACTTCCTACGAGCAGTACTTC.

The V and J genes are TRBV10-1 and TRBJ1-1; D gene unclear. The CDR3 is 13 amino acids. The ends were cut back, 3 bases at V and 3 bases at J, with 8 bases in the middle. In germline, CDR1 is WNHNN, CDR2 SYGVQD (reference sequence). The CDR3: CASSDGFHTEAFF. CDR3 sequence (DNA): TGCGCCAGCAGTGACGGGTTCCACACTGAAGCTTTCTTT.

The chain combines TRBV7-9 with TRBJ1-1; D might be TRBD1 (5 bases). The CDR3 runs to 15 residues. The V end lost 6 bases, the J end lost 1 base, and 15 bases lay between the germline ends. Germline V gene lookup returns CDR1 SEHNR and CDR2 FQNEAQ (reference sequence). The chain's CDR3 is CASRPGGTPNTEAFF. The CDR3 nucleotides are TGTGCCAGCAGACCCGGGGGAACACCGAACACTGAAGCTTTCTTT.

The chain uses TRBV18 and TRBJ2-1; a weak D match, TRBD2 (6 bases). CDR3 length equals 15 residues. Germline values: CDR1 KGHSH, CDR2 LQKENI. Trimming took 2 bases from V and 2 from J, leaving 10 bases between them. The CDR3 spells CASSPGGGAYNEQFF. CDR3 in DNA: TGTGCCAGCTCACCAGGGGGAGGAGCCTACAATGAGCAGTTCTTC.

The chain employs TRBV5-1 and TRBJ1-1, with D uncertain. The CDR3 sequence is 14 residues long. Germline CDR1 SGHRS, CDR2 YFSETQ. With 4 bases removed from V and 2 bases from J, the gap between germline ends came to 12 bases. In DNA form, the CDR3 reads TGCGCCAGCAGCATCTTAACACGAAACACTGAAGCTTTCTTT. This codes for CASSILTRNTEAFF.

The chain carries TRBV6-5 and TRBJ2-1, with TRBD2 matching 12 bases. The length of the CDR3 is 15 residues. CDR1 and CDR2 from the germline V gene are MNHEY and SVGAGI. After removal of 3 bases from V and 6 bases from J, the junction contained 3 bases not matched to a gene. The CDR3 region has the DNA TGTGCCAGCAGTTATGGGACTAGCGGGTTCAATGAGCAGTTCTTC. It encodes CASSYGTSGFNEQFF.

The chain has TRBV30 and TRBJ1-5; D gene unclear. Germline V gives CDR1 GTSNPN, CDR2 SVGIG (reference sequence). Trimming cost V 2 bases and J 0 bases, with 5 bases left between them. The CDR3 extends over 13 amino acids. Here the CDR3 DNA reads TGTGCCTGGAGTAGAGATAGCAATCAGCCCCAGCATTTT. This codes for CAWSRDSNQPQHF.

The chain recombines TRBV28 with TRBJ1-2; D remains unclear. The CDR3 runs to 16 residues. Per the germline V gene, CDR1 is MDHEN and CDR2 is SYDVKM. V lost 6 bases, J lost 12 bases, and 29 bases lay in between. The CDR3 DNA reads TGTGCCAGCAGCACCACCCCCGGGAGCGACCACCCAGAGAACACCTTC. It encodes CASSTTPGSDHPENTF.

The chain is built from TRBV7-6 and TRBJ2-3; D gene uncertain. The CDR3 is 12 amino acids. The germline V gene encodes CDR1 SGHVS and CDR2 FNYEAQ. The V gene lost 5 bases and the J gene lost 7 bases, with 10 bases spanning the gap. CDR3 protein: CASSARGNTQYF. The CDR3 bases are TGTGCCAGCAGCGCCAGAGGAAATACGCAGTATTTT.

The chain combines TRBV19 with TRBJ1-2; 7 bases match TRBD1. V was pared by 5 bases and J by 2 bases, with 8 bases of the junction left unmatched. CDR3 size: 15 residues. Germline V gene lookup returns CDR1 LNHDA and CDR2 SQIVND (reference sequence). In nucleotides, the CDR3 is TGTGCCAGTAGTGCAACCGGGACAGCAAACTATGGCTACACCTTC. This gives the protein CASSATGTANYGYTF.

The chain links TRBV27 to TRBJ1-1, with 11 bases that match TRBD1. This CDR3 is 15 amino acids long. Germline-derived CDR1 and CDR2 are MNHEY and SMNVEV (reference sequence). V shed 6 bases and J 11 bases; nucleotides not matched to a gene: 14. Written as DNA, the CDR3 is TGTGCCAGCAGGGGCCATTCCGGGACAGGGGGAACGGCTTTCTTT. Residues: CASRGHSGTGGTAFF.

CDR3 amino acids: CASSFGTATYEQYF. In DNA form, the CDR3 reads TGTGCCAGCAGTTTTGGGACAGCGACCTACGAGCAGTACTTC. The chain employs TRBV28 and TRBJ2-7; 7 bases map to TRBD1. The CDR3 spans 14 residues. V lost 3 bases, J lost 2 bases, and 4 bases stayed unmatched. Germline V gene sequence: CDR1 MDHEN, CDR2 SYDVKM.

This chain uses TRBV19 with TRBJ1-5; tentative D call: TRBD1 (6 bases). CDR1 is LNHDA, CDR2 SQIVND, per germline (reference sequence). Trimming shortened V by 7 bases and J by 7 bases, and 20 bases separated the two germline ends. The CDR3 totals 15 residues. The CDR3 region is CASTGLRGAKQPQHF. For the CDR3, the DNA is TGTGCCAGTACCGGTCTTCGGGGGGCTAAACAGCCCCAGCATTTT.

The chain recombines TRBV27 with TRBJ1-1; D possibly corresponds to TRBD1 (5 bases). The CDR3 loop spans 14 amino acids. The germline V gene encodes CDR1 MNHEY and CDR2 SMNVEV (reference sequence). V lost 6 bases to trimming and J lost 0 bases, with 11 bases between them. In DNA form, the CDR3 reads TGTGCCAGCAGCATGGGGCGCCTGAACACTGAAGCTTTCTTT. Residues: CASSMGRLNTEAFF.

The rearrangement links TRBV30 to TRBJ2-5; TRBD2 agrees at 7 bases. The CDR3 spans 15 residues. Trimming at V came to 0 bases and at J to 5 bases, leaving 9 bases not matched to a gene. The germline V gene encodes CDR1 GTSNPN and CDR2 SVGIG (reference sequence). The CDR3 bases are TGTGCCTGGAGTGTATGGGGTGCGGGAGCGGAGACCCAGTACTTC. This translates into CAWSVWGAGAETQYF.

CDR3 amino acids: CASRWAAEGTYEQYF. The CDR3 DNA follows: TGTGCCAGTAGGTGGGCAGCCGAGGGAACTTACGAGCAGTACTTC. The V and J genes are TRBV19 and TRBJ2-7, with D perhaps matching TRBD2 (5 bases). Trimming stripped 6 bases from V and 4 bases from J, with 19 bases between. CDR1 is LNHDA and CDR2 is SQIVND in the germline V gene (reference sequence). The CDR3 consists of 15 residues.

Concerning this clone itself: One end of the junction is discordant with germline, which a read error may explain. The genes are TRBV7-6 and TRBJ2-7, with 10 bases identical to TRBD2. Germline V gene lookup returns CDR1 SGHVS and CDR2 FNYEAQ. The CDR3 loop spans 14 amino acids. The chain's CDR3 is CASSIAGGLSEQYF. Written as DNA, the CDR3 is TGTGCCAGCAGCATAGCGGGAGGCCTATCCGAGCAGTACTTC.

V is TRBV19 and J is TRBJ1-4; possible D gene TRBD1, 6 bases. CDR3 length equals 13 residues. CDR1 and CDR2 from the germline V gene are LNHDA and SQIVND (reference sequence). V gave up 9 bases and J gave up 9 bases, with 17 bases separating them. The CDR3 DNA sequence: TGTGCCAGCGGGACCAGGGGTGAGAAAAAACTGTTTTTT. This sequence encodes CASGTRGEKKLFF.

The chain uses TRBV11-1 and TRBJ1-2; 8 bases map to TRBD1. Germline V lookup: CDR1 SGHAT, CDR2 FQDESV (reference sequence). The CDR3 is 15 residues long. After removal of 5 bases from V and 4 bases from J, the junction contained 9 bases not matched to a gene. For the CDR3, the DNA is TGTGCCAGCAGCCCAGGGACAGGATTACCCTATGGCTACACCTTC. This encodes CASSPGTGLPYGYTF.